This T cell receptor (beta chain) comes out of a study of blood T cells in healthy people across ages. Together with a sample-barcoded 5' primer, a J-beta primer mix was included in a second PCR lasting about 7 to 11 cycles. A template-switch adaptor containing 12 random nucleotides labeled each cDNA molecule. TCRdb passed the 5' RACE reads through MiXCR, listing each CDR3 protein once. The data contain about 640,000 distinct CDR3 sequences, roughly three fifths of them singletons. The sample holds one count of this clonotype. The clonotype was recovered from a man aged 55 to 70 in good health. The material sequenced was blood.

The CDR3, as DNA: TGTGCCAGCAGCCGGGGACAGGGTGAAACTAATGAAAAACTGTTTTTT. Translation gives CASSRGQGETNEKLFF. The chain carries TRBV5-8 and TRBJ1-4; TRBD1 agrees at 9 bases. Germline values: CDR1 SGHTS, CDR2 YDEGEE. CDR3 length equals 16 residues. V trimming: 4 bases; J trimming: 1 base; junction bases outside the gene matches: 5. The complete variable domain, with remaining parts taken from reference TRBV5-8 and TRBJ1-4, reads EAGVTQSPTHLIKTRGQQATLRCSPISGHTSVYWYQQALGLGLQFLLWYDEGEERNRGNFPPRFSGRQFPNYSSELNVNALELEDSALYLCASSRGQGETNEKLFFGSGTQLSVL.